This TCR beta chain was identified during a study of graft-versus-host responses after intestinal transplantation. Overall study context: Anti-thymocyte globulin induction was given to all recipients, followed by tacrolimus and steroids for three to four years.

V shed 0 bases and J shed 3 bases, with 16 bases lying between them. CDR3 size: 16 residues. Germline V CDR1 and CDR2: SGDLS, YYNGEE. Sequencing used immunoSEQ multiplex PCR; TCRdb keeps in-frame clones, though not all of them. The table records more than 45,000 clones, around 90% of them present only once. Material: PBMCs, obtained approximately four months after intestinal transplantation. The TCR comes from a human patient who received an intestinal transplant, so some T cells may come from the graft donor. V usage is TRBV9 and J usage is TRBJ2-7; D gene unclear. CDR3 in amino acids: CASSVGMGRTGYEQYF. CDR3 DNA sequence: TGTGCCAGCAGCGTAGGTATGGGCAGGACCGGCTACGAGCAGTACTTC.